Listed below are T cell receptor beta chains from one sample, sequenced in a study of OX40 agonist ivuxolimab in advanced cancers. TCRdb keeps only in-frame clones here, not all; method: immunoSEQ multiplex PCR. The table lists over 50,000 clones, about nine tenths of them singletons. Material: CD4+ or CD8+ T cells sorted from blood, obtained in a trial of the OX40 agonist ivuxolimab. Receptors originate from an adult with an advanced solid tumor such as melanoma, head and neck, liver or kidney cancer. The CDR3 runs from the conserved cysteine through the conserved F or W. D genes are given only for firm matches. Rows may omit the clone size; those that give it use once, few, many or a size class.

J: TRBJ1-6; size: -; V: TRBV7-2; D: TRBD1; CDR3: CASSLVEGAQSPLHF; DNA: TGTGCCAGCAGCTTAGTTGAGGGGGCGCAATCACCCCTCCACTTT
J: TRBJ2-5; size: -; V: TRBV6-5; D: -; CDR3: CASVGPRGSQETQYF; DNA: TGTGCCAGCGTCGGGCCACGGGGATCTCAAGAGACCCAGTACTTC
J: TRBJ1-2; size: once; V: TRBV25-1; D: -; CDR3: CASSEFGQGELYGYTF; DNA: TGTGCCAGCAGTGAATTTGGTCAGGGTGAACTCTATGGCTACACCTTC
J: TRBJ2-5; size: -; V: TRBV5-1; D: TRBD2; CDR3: CASSLGLAGATETQYF; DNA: TGCGCCAGCAGCTTGGGTCTAGCGGGGGCCACAGAGACCCAGTACTTC
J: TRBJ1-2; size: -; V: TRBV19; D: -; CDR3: CASSIPRFGGYTF; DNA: TGTGCCAGTAGTATCCCCAGGTTTGGTGGCTACACCTTC
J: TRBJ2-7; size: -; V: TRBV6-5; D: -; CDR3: CASRSSYEQYF; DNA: TGTGCCAGCAGAAGCTCCTACGAGCAGTACTTC
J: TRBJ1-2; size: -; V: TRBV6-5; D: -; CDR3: CASSPIRTGYTF; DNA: TGTGCCAGCAGCCCCATAAGAACTGGCTACACCTTC
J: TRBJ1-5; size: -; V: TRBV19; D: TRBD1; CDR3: CASSSTGVTNQPQHF; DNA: TGTGCCAGTAGTTCGACAGGGGTCACCAATCAGCCCCAGCATTTT
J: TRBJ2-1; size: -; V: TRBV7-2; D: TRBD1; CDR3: CASSLDDRVSYNEQFF; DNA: TGTGCCAGCAGCTTAGATGACAGGGTATCCTACAATGAGCAGTTCTTC
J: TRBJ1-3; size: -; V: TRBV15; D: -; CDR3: CATSRVGGSGNTIYF; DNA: TGTGCCACCAGCAGAGTGGGTGGCTCTGGAAACACCATATATTTT
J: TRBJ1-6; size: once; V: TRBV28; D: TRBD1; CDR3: CASTSGQGLKSPLHF; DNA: TGTGCCAGCACCTCTGGACAGGGGTTAAAATCACCCCTCCACTTT
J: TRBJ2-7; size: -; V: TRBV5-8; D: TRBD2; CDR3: CASSLRRSGSGEQYF; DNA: TGTGCCAGCAGCTTGAGGAGGAGCGGGAGCGGCGAGCAGTACTTC
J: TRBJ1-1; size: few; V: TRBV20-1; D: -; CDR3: CSGRETTEAFF; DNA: TGCAGTGGGAGGGAAACCACTGAAGCTTTCTTT
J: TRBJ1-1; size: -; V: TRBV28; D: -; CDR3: CASRGMELVAAGAFF; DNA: TGTGCCAGCAGAGGGATGGAGCTTGTTGCTGCTGGAGCTTTCTTT
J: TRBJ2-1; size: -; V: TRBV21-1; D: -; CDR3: CASRREAGPDFSYNEQFF; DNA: TGTGCCAGCAGAAGGGAAGCTGGTCCAGATTTCTCCTACAATGAGCAGTTCTTC
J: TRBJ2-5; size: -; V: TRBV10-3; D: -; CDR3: CAISLQGETQYF; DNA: TGTGCCATCAGTTTACAGGGCGAGACCCAGTACTTC
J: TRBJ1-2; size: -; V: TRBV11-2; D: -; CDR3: CASSLGSVNYGYTF; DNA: TGTGCCAGCAGCTTAGGCAGTGTCAACTATGGCTACACCTTC
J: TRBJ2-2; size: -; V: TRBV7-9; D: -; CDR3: CASTLMGPMQEELFF; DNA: TGTGCCAGCACCCTAATGGGACCCATGCAAGAGGAGCTGTTTTTT
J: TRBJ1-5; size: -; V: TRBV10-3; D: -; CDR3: CAISDQGWDQPQHF; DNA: TGTGCCATCAGTGACCAGGGTTGGGATCAGCCCCAGCATTTT
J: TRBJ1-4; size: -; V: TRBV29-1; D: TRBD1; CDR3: CSATGGAGKLFF; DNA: TGCAGCGCAACAGGGGGCGCGGGAAAACTGTTTTTT
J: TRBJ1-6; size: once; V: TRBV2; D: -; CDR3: CASSDWRSPLHF; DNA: TGTGCCAGCAGTGATTGGCGCTCACCCCTCCACTTT
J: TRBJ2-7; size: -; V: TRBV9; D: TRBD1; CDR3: CASSGGSGQASVQYF; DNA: TGTGCCAGCAGCGGTGGCTCGGGACAGGCTTCGGTGCAGTACTTC
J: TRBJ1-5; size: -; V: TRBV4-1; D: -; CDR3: CASSQDQGRYNQPQHF; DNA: TGCGCCAGCAGCCAAGATCAAGGCAGGTACAATCAGCCCCAGCATTTT
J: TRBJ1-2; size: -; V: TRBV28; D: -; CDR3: CASRLSPGANYGYTF; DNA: TGTGCCAGCAGATTAAGTCCCGGAGCTAACTATGGCTACACCTTC
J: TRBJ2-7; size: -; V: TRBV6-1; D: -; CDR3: CASSDIPNLYEQYF; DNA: TGTGCCAGCAGTGATATCCCCAACCTCTACGAGCAGTACTTC
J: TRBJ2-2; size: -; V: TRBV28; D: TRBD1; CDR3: CASSETGGGPNTGELFF; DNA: TGTGCCAGCAGCGAGACAGGGGGAGGTCCCAACACCGGGGAGCTGTTTTTT
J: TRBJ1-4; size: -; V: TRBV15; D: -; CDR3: CATSYISRGKNEKLFF; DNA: TGTGCCACCAGCTATATATCCCGGGGGAAAAATGAAAAACTGTTTTTT
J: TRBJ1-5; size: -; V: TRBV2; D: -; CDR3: CASGDGPQPQHF; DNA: TGTGCCAGCGGGGACGGTCCTCAGCCCCAGCATTTT
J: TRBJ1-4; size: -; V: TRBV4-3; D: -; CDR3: CASSPRGRDPLSNEKLFF; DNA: TGCGCCAGCAGCCCTAGGGGGAGAGACCCTCTGTCTAATGAAAAACTGTTTTTT
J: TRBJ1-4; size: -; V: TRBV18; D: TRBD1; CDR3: CASSSTGGFTTNEKLFF; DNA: TGTGCCAGCTCATCGACAGGGGGATTCACAACTAATGAAAAACTGTTTTTT
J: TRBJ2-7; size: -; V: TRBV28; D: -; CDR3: CASNRAVSSYEQYF; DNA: TGTGCCAGCAACCGGGCCGTAAGCTCCTACGAGCAGTACTTC
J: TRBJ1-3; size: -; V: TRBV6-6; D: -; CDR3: CASSYSSQVSGNTIYF; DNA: TGTGCCAGCAGTTACTCGAGCCAAGTCTCTGGAAACACCATATATTTT
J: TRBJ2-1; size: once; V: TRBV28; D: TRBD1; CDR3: CASTPGQGFVEQFF; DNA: TGTGCCAGCACCCCGGGACAGGGGTTTGTTGAGCAGTTCTTC
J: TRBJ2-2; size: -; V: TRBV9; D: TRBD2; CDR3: CASSNWGGANTGELFF; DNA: TGTGCCAGCAGCAACTGGGGAGGGGCGAACACCGGGGAGCTGTTTTTT
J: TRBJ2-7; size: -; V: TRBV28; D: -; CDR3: CASNAAGYEQYF; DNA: TGTGCCAGCAATGCTGCAGGCTACGAGCAGTACTTC
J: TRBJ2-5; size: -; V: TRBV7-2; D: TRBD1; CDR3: CASSLAGQGETQYF; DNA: TGTGCCAGCAGCTTAGCGGGACAGGGGGAGACCCAGTACTTC
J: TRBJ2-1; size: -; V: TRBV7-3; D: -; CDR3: CASSLMGGGAMGNEQFF; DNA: TGTGCCAGCAGCTTAATGGGCGGCGGGGCCATGGGGAATGAGCAGTTCTTC
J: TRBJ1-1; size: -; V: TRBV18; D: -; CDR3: CASSPPAGKEGMNTEAFF; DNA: TGTGCCAGCTCACCACCGGCAGGGAAAGAGGGAATGAACACTGAAGCTTTCTTT
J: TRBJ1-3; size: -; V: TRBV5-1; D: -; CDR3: CASRGEGNTIYF; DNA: TGCGCCAGCAGGGGGGAAGGAAACACCATATATTTT
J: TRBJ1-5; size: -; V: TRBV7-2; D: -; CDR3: CASSLDYQPQHF; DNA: TGTGCCAGCAGCTTAGACTATCAGCCCCAGCATTTT
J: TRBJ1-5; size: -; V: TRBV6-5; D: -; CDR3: CASTPDRNQPQHF; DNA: TGTGCCAGCACCCCCGACAGAAATCAGCCCCAGCATTTT
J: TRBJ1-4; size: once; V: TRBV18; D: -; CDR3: CASSRAAFNEKLFF; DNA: TGTGCCAGCTCACGGGCAGCCTTTAATGAAAAACTGTTTTTT
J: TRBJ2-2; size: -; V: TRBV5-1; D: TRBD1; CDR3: CASSLQGQGANTGELFF; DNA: TGCGCCAGCAGCTTACAAGGACAGGGGGCCAACACCGGGGAGCTGTTTTTT
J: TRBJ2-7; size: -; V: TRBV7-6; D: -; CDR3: CASSLGGSFGSYEQYF; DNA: TGTGCCAGCAGCTTAGGGGGCAGCTTTGGCTCCTACGAGCAGTACTTC
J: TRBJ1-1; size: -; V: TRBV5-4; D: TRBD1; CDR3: CASSTRQGQNTEAFF; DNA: TGTGCCAGCAGCACTCGACAGGGACAGAACACTGAAGCTTTCTTT
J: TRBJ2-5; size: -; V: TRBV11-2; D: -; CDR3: CASSGRTSGETQYF; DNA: TGTGCCAGCAGCGGACGGACCTCGGGGGAGACCCAGTACTTC
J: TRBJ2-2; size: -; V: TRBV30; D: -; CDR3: CAWSGTRTGELFF; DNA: TGTGCCTGGAGTGGAACAAGGACCGGGGAGCTGTTTTTT
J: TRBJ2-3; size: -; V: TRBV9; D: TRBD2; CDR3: CASSSPGAGVIDTQYF; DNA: TGTGCCAGCAGCTCCCCTGGGGCGGGAGTCATAGATACGCAGTATTTT
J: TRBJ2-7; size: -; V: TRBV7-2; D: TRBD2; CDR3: CASSLGTSVNEQYF; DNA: TGTGCCAGCAGCCTTGGGACTAGCGTCAACGAGCAGTACTTC
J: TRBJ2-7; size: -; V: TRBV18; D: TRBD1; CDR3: CASSPGTASYEQYF; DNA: TGTGCCAGCTCTCCCGGGACAGCCTCCTACGAGCAGTACTTC
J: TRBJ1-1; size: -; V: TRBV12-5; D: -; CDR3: CASGPPGRGWVTEAFF; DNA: TGTGCTAGTGGTCCACCGGGCCGGGGATGGGTCACTGAAGCTTTCTTT
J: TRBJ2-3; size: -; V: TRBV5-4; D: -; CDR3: CASSLDMVGPTNTDTQYF; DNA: TGTGCCAGCAGCTTGGATATGGTCGGGCCCACTAACACAGATACGCAGTATTTT
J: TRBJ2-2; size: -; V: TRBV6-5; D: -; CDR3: CASSYAKGRTGELFF; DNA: TGTGCCAGCAGTTACGCGAAAGGTCGGACCGGGGAGCTGTTTTTT
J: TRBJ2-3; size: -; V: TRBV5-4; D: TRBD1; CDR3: CASSLRTGSTDTQYF; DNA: TGTGCCAGCAGCTTAAGGACAGGGAGCACAGATACGCAGTATTTT